These T cell receptor beta chains were read from a single sample in a study of T-cell memory formation after mild COVID-19. TCRdb reanalysed the 5' RACE reads using MiXCR and keeps one entry per CDR3 protein. The data show about 190,000 distinct CDR3 sequences, around 25% seen once. The sequenced sample consisted of PBMCs or a T cell subset sorted from them (not recorded which). The receptor set was obtained from an adult woman who had mild COVID-19 (a few samples of this study predate the infection). Cell type and time point are not known. Each CDR3 is given without its conserved first and last residue. A D gene is named only where the DNA matches it firmly.

j_call cdr3_length v_call d_call cdr3_aa
TRBJ2-1 14 TRBV20-1 TRBD2 SVAYAGGHPYNEQF
TRBJ2-4 13 TRBV2 . ASSDPDSGKNIQY
TRBJ1-1 13 TRBV14 . ASSHRTAMNTEAF
TRBJ1-4 13 TRBV7-8 . ASSFSNRPNEKLF
TRBJ2-5 14 TRBV7-8 TRBD2 ASSSLAQQNQETQY
TRBJ2-2 15 TRBV7-9 . ASSFVLQGPNTGELF
TRBJ1-2 11 TRBV29-1 . SIGPRLNYGYT
TRBJ2-7 12 TRBV20-1 . SARGRVKTYEQY
TRBJ2-4 12 TRBV9 . ASSTTPDDRIQY
TRBJ2-1 13 TRBV25-1 . ASSETWAADNEQF
TRBJ2-2 13 TRBV9 . ASSARQADTGELF
TRBJ2-1 15 TRBV11-2 TRBD2 ASSQGTSGSSYNEQF
TRBJ2-2 13 TRBV25-1 TRBD2 ASGLAGARDGELF
TRBJ1-4 12 TRBV6-5 . ASSPAQRPEKLF
TRBJ2-7 13 TRBV30 TRBD1 AWTPGTGGGLEQY
TRBJ1-6 13 TRBV9 TRBD1 ASSETGTGGSPLH
TRBJ2-7 13 TRBV7-2 TRBD2 ASSRGLAGRREQY
TRBJ2-1 11 TRBV7-3 . ASSSGPSDEQF
TRBJ1-2 11 TRBV20-1 . SARGGGYYGYT
TRBJ2-1 9 TRBV24-1 . ATRSYNEQF
TRBJ2-2 11 TRBV7-8 TRBD1 ASSRGQAGELF
TRBJ1-4 11 TRBV29-1 TRBD1 SVLPGGGEKLF
TRBJ1-5 15 TRBV7-2 . ASSSSLSLYSNQPQH
TRBJ1-2 12 TRBV4-3 . ASSQDRWGYGYT
TRBJ2-7 12 TRBV7-6 TRBD1 ASSSTGTGGEQY
TRBJ2-4 12 TRBV15 TRBD1 ATSSWTGGNIQY
TRBJ2-1 13 TRBV4-3 . ASSPSLLDYNEQF
TRBJ2-4 13 TRBV7-3 . ASSPRPGHLNIQY
TRBJ1-6 11 TRBV7-9 . ASSLGDTRALH
TRBJ2-5 12 TRBV12-3/TRBV12-4 TRBD1 ASSSRDRQETQY
TRBJ2-7 11 TRBV6-5 . ATLGTGFAEQY
TRBJ2-3 13 TRBV4-1 TRBD1 ASSQRDSGMDTQY
TRBJ1-4 12 TRBV12-3/TRBV12-4 TRBD1 ASGGQTTNEKLF
TRBJ2-3 17 TRBV20-1 TRBD2 SATPSILTSGRAGDTQY
TRBJ1-1 13 TRBV10-3 . AISEQGSVESEAF
TRBJ2-3 9 TRBV12-3/TRBV12-4 . ASTLGDTQY
TRBJ2-1 10 TRBV7-3 . ASSLANNEQF
TRBJ2-5 14 TRBV2 . ASRESPGVSAETQY
TRBJ2-1 15 TRBV5-1 TRBD1 ASSPSTGQGAGNEQF
TRBJ2-1 17 TRBV5-1 TRBD2 ASTRGPQQASGAYNEQF
TRBJ2-2 15 TRBV11-2 TRBD2 ASSTRETGGRTGELF
TRBJ1-2 14 TRBV7-2 . ASSLVWQGPNYGYT
TRBJ1-2 12 TRBV20-1 . SARATISGPGYT
TRBJ2-7 10 TRBV29-1 . SVAMAAYEQY
TRBJ2-1 14 TRBV5-1 TRBD2 ASSDQGLAGYNEQF
TRBJ2-1 13 TRBV2 . ASSDQIGSHNEQF
TRBJ2-3 13 TRBV29-1 . SVSGWAGSTDTQY
TRBJ2-7 11 TRBV3-1 . ASSPVARGEQY
TRBJ1-1 15 TRBV4-1 . ASRQQFSGSGNTEAF
TRBJ1-1 12 TRBV9 . ASSTSGWNTEAF